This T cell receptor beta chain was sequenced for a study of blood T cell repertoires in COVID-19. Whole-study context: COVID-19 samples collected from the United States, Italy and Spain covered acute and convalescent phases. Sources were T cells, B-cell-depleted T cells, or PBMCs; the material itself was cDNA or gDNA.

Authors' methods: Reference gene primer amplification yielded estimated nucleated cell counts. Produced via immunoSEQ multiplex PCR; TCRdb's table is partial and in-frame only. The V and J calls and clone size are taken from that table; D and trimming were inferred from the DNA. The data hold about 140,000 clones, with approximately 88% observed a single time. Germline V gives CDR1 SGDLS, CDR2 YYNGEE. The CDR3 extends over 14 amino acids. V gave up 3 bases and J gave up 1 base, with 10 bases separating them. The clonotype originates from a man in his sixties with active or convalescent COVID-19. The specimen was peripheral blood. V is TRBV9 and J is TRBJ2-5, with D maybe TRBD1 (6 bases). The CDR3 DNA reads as TGTGCCAGCAGCGCTCAACAGGGCCAAGAGACCCAGTACTTC. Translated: CASSAQQGQETQYF.